This T cell receptor (beta chain) originates from a study of T-cell memory formation after mild COVID-19. On the study more broadly: In these data, TCR clusters were largely donor specific.

TCRdb re-derived calls from the 5' RACE reads in MiXCR, one entry per CDR3 protein. The table shows approximately 51,000 distinct CDR3 sequences, with approximately 9.1% occurring only once. This clonotype was counted a few times. Trimming left V 0 bases short and J 6 bases short, with 12 bases between. CDR1 and CDR2 from the germline V gene are MNHNS and SASEGT. The CDR3 spans 15 residues. Sequencing used PBMCs or a T cell subset sorted from them (not recorded which). V gene TRBV6-1 combines with J gene TRBJ1-5; D might be TRBD1 (5 bases). This clonotype originated in an adult woman who had mild COVID-19 (a few samples of this study predate the infection). Cell type and time point are not known. The CDR3 protein is CASSEAGPAGQPQHF. The CDR3 bases are TGTGCCAGCAGTGAAGCGGGACCGGCGGGTCAGCCCCAGCATTTT.